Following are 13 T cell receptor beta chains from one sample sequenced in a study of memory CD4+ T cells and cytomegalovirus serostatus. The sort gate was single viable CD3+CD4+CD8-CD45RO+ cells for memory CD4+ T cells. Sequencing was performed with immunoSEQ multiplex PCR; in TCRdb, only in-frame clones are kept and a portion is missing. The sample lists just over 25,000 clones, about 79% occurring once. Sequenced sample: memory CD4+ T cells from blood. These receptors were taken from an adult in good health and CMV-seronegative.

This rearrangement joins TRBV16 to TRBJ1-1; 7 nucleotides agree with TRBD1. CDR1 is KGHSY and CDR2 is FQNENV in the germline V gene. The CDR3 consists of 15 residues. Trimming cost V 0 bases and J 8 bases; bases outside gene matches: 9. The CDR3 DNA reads TGTGCCAGCAGCCAATCTACTCGACAGGGAGGGGAAGCTTTCTTT. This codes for CASSQSTRQGGEAFF.

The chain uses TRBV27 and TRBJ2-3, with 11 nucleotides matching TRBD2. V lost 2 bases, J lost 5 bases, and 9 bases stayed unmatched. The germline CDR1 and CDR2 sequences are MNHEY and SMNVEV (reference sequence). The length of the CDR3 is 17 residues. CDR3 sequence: CASSLMALAGGGDTQYF. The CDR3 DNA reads TGTGCCAGCAGTTTAATGGCCCTAGCGGGAGGAGGAGATACGCAGTATTTT.

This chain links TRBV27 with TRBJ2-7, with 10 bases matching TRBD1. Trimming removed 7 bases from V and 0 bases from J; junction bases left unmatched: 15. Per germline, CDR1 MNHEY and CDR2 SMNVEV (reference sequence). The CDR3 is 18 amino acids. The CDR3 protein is CASTPVAGQGFHSYEQYF. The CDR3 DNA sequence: TGTGCCAGCACCCCCGTCGCGGGACAGGGGTTTCACTCCTACGAGCAGTACTTC.

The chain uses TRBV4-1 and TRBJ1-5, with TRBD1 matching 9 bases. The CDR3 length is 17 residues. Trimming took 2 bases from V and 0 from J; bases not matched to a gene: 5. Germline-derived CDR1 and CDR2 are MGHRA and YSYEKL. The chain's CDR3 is CASSQQTGGNSNQPQHF. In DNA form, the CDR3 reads TGCGCCAGCAGCCAACAGACAGGGGGGAATAGCAATCAGCCCCAGCATTTT.

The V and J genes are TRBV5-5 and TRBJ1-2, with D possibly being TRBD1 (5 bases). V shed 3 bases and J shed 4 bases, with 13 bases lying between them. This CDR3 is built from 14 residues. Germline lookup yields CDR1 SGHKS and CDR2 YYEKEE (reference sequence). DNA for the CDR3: TGTGCCAGCAGCTCCGGGGACGGGGTCTATGGCTACACCTTC. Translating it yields CASSSGDGVYGYTF. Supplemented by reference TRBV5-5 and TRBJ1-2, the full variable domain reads DAGVTQSPTHLIKTRGQQVTLRCSPISGHKSVSWYQQVLGQGPQFIFQYYEKEERGRGNFPDRFSARQFPNYSSELNVNALLLGDSALYLCASSSGDGVYGYTFGSGTRLTVV.

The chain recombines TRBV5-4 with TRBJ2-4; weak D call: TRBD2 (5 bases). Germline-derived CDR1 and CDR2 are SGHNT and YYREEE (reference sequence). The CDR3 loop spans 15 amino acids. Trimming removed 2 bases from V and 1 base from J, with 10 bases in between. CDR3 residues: CASSFGVLAKNIQYF. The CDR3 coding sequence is TGTGCCAGCAGCTTCGGGGTTCTGGCCAAAAACATTCAGTACTTC.

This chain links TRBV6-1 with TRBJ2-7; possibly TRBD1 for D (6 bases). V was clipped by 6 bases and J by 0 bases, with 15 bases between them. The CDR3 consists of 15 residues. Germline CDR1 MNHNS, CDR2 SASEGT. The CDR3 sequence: CASSAPTGHSYEQYF. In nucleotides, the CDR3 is TGTGCCAGCAGCGCTCCCACAGGGCACTCCTACGAGCAGTACTTC.

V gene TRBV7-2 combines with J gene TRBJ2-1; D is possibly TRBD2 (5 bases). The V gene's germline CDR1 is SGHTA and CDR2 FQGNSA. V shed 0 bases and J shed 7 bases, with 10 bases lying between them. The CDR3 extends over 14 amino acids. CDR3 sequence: CASSLAGDRNEQFF. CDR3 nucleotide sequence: TGTGCCAGCAGCTTAGCGGGAGATAGGAATGAGCAGTTCTTC.

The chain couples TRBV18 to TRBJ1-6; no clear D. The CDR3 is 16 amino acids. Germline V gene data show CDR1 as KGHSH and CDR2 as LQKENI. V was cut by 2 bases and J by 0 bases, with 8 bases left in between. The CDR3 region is CASSPRAYSYNSPLHF. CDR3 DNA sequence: TGTGCCAGCTCACCAAGGGCGTACTCCTATAATTCACCCCTCCACTTT.

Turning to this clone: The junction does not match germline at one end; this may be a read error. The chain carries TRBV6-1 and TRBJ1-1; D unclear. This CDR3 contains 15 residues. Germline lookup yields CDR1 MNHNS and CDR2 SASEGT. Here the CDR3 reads CAISELKWGNTEAFF. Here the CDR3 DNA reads TGTGCCATCAGTGAGCTAAAATGGGGGAACACTGAAGCTTTCTTT.

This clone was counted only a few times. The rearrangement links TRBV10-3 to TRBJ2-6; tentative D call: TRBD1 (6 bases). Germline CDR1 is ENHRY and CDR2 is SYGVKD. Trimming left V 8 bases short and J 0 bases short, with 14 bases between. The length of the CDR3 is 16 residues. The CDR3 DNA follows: TGTGCCATCCCGCAGGGGCCGCGCTCTGGGGCCAACGTCCTGACTTTC. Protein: CAIPQGPRSGANVLTF.

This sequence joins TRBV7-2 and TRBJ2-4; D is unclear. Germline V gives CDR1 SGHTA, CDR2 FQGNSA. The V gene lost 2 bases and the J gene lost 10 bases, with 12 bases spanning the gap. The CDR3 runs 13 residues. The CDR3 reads CASSLSFQAIQYF. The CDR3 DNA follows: TGTGCCAGCAGCTTATCTTTCCAGGCGATTCAGTACTTC.

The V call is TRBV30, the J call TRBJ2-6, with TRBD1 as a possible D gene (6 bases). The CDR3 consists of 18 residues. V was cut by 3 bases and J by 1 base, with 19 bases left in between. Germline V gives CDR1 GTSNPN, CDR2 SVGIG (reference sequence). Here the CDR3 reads CAWRVFGGDNSGANVLTF. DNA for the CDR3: TGTGCCTGGAGGGTCTTTGGGGGCGACAATTCTGGGGCCAACGTCCTGACTTTC.